One and the same sample provided the 25 T cell receptor beta chains below, sequenced in a study of glioma-infiltrating T cells after dendritic cell vaccination. Method: immunoSEQ multiplex PCR; TCRdb's copy keeps in-frame clones and lacks some. The sample carries approximately 82,000 clones, approximately 90% recorded once. The specimen was blood, collected before dendritic cell vaccination. The source is a human donor with glioblastoma.

The V and J genes are TRBV9 and TRBJ1-4, with D tentatively TRBD1 (5 bases). The germline V gene encodes CDR1 SGDLS and CDR2 YYNGEE. The CDR3 sequence is 14 residues long. V lost 4 bases to trimming and J lost 6 bases, with 13 bases between them. The DNA for the CDR3 is TGTGCCAGCAGCCCCTGGGGGGAGGATGAAAAACTGTTTTTT. Residues: CASSPWGEDEKLFF.

This rearrangement joins TRBV27 to TRBJ1-1; TRBD1 aligns across 7 bases. The CDR3 runs 14 residues. Trimming took 5 bases from V and 4 from J; bases not matched to a gene: 7. In germline, CDR1 is MNHEY, CDR2 SMNVEV (reference sequence). CDR3 loop: CASSPGTDFTEAFF. The CDR3 DNA is TGTGCCAGCAGTCCGGGGACAGATTTCACTGAAGCTTTCTTT.

The chain couples TRBV5-6 to TRBJ2-3, with 7 positions matching TRBD2. The CDR3 contains 14 residues. V lost 6 bases to trimming and J lost 1 base; unmatched junction nucleotides: 5. CDR1 and CDR2 from the germline V gene are SGHDT and YYEEEE. The CDR3 loop is CASNPSGGTDTQYF. Here the CDR3 DNA reads TGTGCCAGCAACCCTAGCGGTGGCACAGATACGCAGTATTTT.

V usage is TRBV19 and J usage is TRBJ1-1; 9 bases are a match to TRBD1. The CDR3 has 13 amino acids. CDR1 is LNHDA and CDR2 is SQIVND in the germline V gene (reference sequence). J lost 5 bases, V lost 9 bases, and 7 bases had no gene match. This CDR3 reads CASRTGEGTEAFF. For the CDR3, the DNA is TGTGCCAGCAGGACAGGGGAGGGAACTGAAGCTTTCTTT.

This clone has just a few counts. CDR3 sequence reads: CASSLELAGGRETQYF. The CDR3 DNA is TGTGCCAGCAGCTTGGAACTAGCGGGGGGGCGGGAGACCCAGTACTTC. The gene calls are TRBV5-5 and TRBJ2-5; TRBD2 matches at 13 bases. After removal of 0 bases from V and 5 bases from J, the junction contained 4 bases not matched to a gene. The CDR3 contains 16 residues. Germline V lookup: CDR1 SGHKS, CDR2 YYEKEE (reference sequence). Looking up the rest from reference TRBV5-5 and TRBJ2-5 gives the full variable domain: DAGVTQSPTHLIKTRGQQVTLRCSPISGHKSVSWYQQVLGQGPQFIFQYYEKEERGRGNFPDRFSARQFPNYSSELNVNALLLGDSALYLCASSLELAGGRETQYFGPGTRLLVL.

This chain joins TRBV7-9 and TRBJ1-2, with TRBD1 identical over 9 bases. The CDR3 totals 15 residues. Germline trimming cut 3 bases from V and 3 bases from J; bases unmatched to any gene: 5. Germline V gene lookup returns CDR1 SEHNR and CDR2 FQNEAQ (reference sequence). CDR3 protein: CASSFPTGGDYGYTF. For the CDR3, the DNA is TGTGCCAGCAGCTTCCCGACAGGGGGGGACTATGGCTACACCTTC.

This clone was recorded a few times. This chain uses TRBV5-1 with TRBJ2-7; the match to TRBD2 covers 9 bases. CDR1 and CDR2 (germline): SGHRS, YFSETQ. Trimming removed 2 bases from V and 0 bases from J; junction bases left unmatched: 6. This CDR3 has 16 residues. CDR3 sequence (DNA): TGCGCCAGCAGCTTAGGGACTAGCAGGGCCTCCTACGAGCAGTACTTC. Protein: CASSLGTSRASYEQYF.

This CDR3 reads CASSLGLGTIEETQYF. CDR3 nucleotide sequence: TGTGCCAGCAGCTTGGGCTTAGGGACTATCGAAGAGACCCAGTACTTC. The V gene is TRBV5-8, the J gene TRBJ2-5, with 7 bases fitting TRBD2. CDR3 length equals 16 residues. Germline trimming cut 0 bases from V and 3 bases from J; bases unmatched to any gene: 8. CDR1 and CDR2 from the germline V gene are SGHTS and YDEGEE.

This clone was recorded only once. This chain uses TRBV7-2 with TRBJ1-2, with TRBD1 identical over 7 bases. Germline trimming cut 1 base from V and 3 bases from J; bases unmatched to any gene: 11. In germline, CDR1 is SGHTA, CDR2 FQGNSA. This CDR3 is built from 17 residues. CDR3 region: CASSLGDGTVTDYGYTF. As DNA, the CDR3 is TGTGCCAGCAGCTTAGGGGACGGGACAGTGACGGACTATGGCTACACCTTC.

The genes are TRBV19 and TRBJ1-5; perhaps TRBD1 as D (6 bases). Trimming removed 1 base from V and 7 bases from J, with 14 bases in between. The CDR3 loop spans 15 amino acids. Germline V CDR1 and CDR2: LNHDA, SQIVND (reference sequence). In DNA form, the CDR3 reads TGTGCCAGTAGTATAGCCCCACAGGGTGGACAGCCCCAGCATTTT. Amino acid sequence: CASSIAPQGGQPQHF.

The chain uses TRBV6-5 and TRBJ1-5; D possibly corresponds to TRBD1 (5 bases). The germline V gene encodes CDR1 MNHEY and CDR2 SVGAGI. The germline V and J ends were trimmed by 8 bases and 2 bases, with 13 bases remaining between them. CDR3 size: 14 residues. Here the CDR3 reads CASSRDERNQPQHF. CDR3 bases: TGTGCCAGCTCCAGGGATGAGCGCAATCAGCCCCAGCATTTT.

This clone was detected a few times. J is TRBJ1-1 and V is TRBV11-2, with D uncertain. The ends were cut back, 6 bases at V and 1 base at J, with 9 bases in the middle. Per germline, CDR1 SGHAT and CDR2 FQNNGV. CDR3 length: 13 amino acids. As DNA, the CDR3 is TGTGCCAGCAGAAAGACAAGGAACACTGAAGCTTTCTTT. It codes for CASRKTRNTEAFF.

The CDR3 coding sequence is TGTGCCTGGAGTATAGGGACAGGTGCGAACACCGGGGAGCTGTTTTTT. This codes for CAWSIGTGANTGELFF. The rearrangement links TRBV30 to TRBJ2-2, with 8 bases matching TRBD1. The CDR3 consists of 16 residues. The V gene's germline CDR1 is GTSNPN and CDR2 SVGIG (reference sequence). V was clipped by 2 bases and J by 0 bases; unmatched bases: 5. Full variable domain (missing parts from reference TRBV30 and TRBJ2-2): SQTIHQWPATLVQPVGSPLSLECTVEGTSNPNLYWYRQAAGRGLQLLFYSVGIGQISSEVPQNLSASRPQDRQFILSSKKLLLSDSGFYLCAWSIGTGANTGELFFGEGSRLTVL.

This chain uses TRBV30 with TRBJ2-7, with D tentatively TRBD2 (5 bases). The CDR3 has 14 amino acids. The germline CDR1 and CDR2 sequences are GTSNPN and SVGIG (reference sequence). V lost 3 bases, J lost 1 base, and 13 bases lay in between. In DNA, the CDR3 is TGTGCCTGGAGGGACCGGACGGGATCCTACGAGCAGTACTTC. The encoded protein is CAWRDRTGSYEQYF.

This clone was seen only a few times. The rearrangement links TRBV11-3 to TRBJ2-1; a possible D gene is TRBD2 (6 bases). Germline CDR1 is SGHNT and CDR2 is YENEEA. V was shortened by 5 bases and J by 0 bases, with 20 bases between the two germline ends. The CDR3 loop spans 18 amino acids. CDR3 sequence (DNA): TGTGCCAGCAGCCCGGGACTCGTCGCCGTCGGCTCCTACAATGAGCAGTTCTTC. This gives the protein CASSPGLVAVGSYNEQFF.

This clone was picked up one time. This chain joins TRBV7-8 and TRBJ1-3, with D unresolved. The V end was cut by 1 base, the J end by 0 bases, with 4 bases between. Germline assignment: CDR1 SGHVS and CDR2 FQNEAQ. This CDR3 has 14 residues. The CDR3 bases are TGTGCCAGCAGCTTAGACAGCTCTGGAAACACCATATATTTT. Encoded protein: CASSLDSSGNTIYF.

The chain recombines TRBV2 with TRBJ1-1, with D perhaps matching TRBD1 (5 bases). V was cut by 5 bases and J by 0 bases, with 7 bases left in between. The CDR3 spans 13 residues. The germline gives CDR1 SNHLY, CDR2 FYNNEI. CDR3 amino acids: CASSRQLNTEAFF. The CDR3 DNA sequence: TGTGCCAGCAGTCGACAGTTGAACACTGAAGCTTTCTTT. The variable domain in full, completed from reference TRBV2 and TRBJ1-1, reads EPEVTQTPSHQVTQMGQEVILRCVPISNHLYFYWYRQILGQKVEFLVSFYNNEISEKSEIFDDQFSVERPDGSNFTLKIRSTKLEDSAMYFCASSRQLNTEAFFGQGTRLTVV.

For this clone: This specimen includes other DNA sequences encoding the same CDR3. This chain uses TRBV11-1 with TRBJ2-7; D gene unclear. Germline V gene sequence: CDR1 SGHAT, CDR2 FQDESV (reference sequence). Trimming removed 5 bases from V and 2 bases from J, with 7 bases in between. CDR3 size: 12 residues. In DNA, the CDR3 is TGTGCCAGCAGCAACAGAGCCTACGAGCAGTACTTC. Its translation: CASSNRAYEQYF.

This clone was picked up one time. V gene TRBV15 combines with J gene TRBJ2-7, with D tentatively TRBD2 (6 bases). Deletions cut 0 bases from V and 0 bases from J, with 12 bases between. This CDR3 has 16 residues. Per germline, CDR1 LNHNV and CDR2 YYDKDF (reference sequence). The CDR3 loop reads CATSRDRGGFSYEQYF. CDR3 bases: TGTGCCACCAGCAGAGATCGAGGAGGGTTCTCCTACGAGCAGTACTTC.

The chain couples TRBV5-6 to TRBJ1-1; no clear D. Trimming removed 0 bases from V and 2 bases from J, with 8 bases in between. The CDR3 has 14 amino acids. Germline V gene lookup returns CDR1 SGHDT and CDR2 YYEEEE. For the CDR3, the DNA is TGTGCCAGCAGCTTGGCCAGTCATAACACTGAAGCTTTCTTT. Residues: CASSLASHNTEAFF.

The chain has TRBV19 and TRBJ2-7, with D possibly TRBD1 on 6 matching bases. The CDR3 covers 14 residues. The germline V and J ends were trimmed by 2 bases and 1 base, with 9 bases remaining between them. Germline V gene lookup returns CDR1 LNHDA and CDR2 SQIVND (reference sequence). The CDR3 coding sequence is TGTGCCAGTAGTATACCGGACAGTTCCTACGAGCAGTACTTC. As protein: CASSIPDSSYEQYF.

This chain connects TRBV5-1 to TRBJ2-2, with TRBD2 identical over 10 bases. The CDR3 loop spans 15 amino acids. Germline assignment: CDR1 SGHRS and CDR2 YFSETQ. V was clipped by 5 bases and J by 1 base; unmatched bases: 2. The DNA for the CDR3 is TGCGCCAGCAGGCTAGCGGGGGTGAACACCGGGGAGCTGTTTTTT. Translating it yields CASRLAGVNTGELFF.

This chain uses TRBV10-3 with TRBJ2-7; possibly TRBD2 for D (7 bases). The germline gives CDR1 ENHRY, CDR2 SYGVKD. This CDR3 spans 17 amino acids. V shed 10 bases and J shed 5 bases, with 30 bases lying between them. CDR3 nucleotide sequence: TGTGCCACCAAAAGGGGGGGCGGGGGCATTCCTTTCGACGAGCAGTACTTC. This sequence encodes CATKRGGGGIPFDEQYF.

The rearrangement joins TRBV10-3 to TRBJ2-7, with D tentatively TRBD1 (6 bases). Germline values: CDR1 ENHRY, CDR2 SYGVKD. The CDR3 runs 13 residues. The V end was cut by 4 bases, the J end by 6 bases, with 13 bases between. CDR3: CAISGTGQREQYF. CDR3 nucleotide sequence: TGTGCCATCAGTGGAACAGGGCAACGCGAGCAGTACTTC.

The V and J genes are TRBV6-1 and TRBJ1-5; TRBD1 is a possible D gene (5 bases). From germline, CDR1 is MNHNS and CDR2 SASEGT. V was clipped by 8 bases and J by 1 base, with 12 bases between them. The CDR3 spans 14 residues. The CDR3 region is CASEGRQSNQPQHF. The CDR3 DNA reads as TGTGCCAGCGAGGGGAGGCAAAGCAATCAGCCCCAGCATTTT.